The rows below give T cell receptor beta chains drawn from one sample of a study of blood T cell repertoires in COVID-19. This table comes from immunoSEQ multiplex PCR, and its TCRdb copy is limited to in-frame clones, with some not included. The sample records about 170,000 clones, 70% to 90% being singletons. The sample was peripheral blood. All receptors come from a man aged 40-50 years who had recovered from COVID-19. CDR3s include the opening cysteine and the closing phenylalanine or tryptophan. A D gene is named only where the DNA matches it firmly. A clone size is listed for some rows: how often the clone was seen (once, few, many), or a class if it is expanded.

NA	TRBV5-1	NA	TRBJ1-5	TGCGCCAGCAGCTTGGATCTTGGCCAGCCCCAGCATTTT	CASSLDLGQPQHF
TRBD1	TRBV7-9	few	TRBJ1-1	TGTGCCAGCAGCCTCGGGACAGCAGAAGCTTTCTTT	CASSLGTAEAFF
TRBD1	TRBV18	NA	TRBJ2-5	TGTGCCAGCTCACCTCGACAGGGGGCGAGGGGAGAGACCCAGTACTTC	CASSPRQGARGETQYF
TRBD1	TRBV7-8	many	TRBJ1-2	TGTGCCAGCAGCTTAGCTAGCGGGGACAGGGGGATCTATGGCTACACCTTC	CASSLASGDRGIYGYTF
NA	TRBV7-9	few	TRBJ2-3	TGTGCCAGCAGCTCCTACAGCACAGATACGCAGTATTTT	CASSSYSTDTQYF
NA	TRBV15	NA	TRBJ2-1	TGTGCCACCAGCAGAGATCGGGGGGCTCTTTACAATGAGCAGTTCTTC	CATSRDRGALYNEQFF
TRBD1	TRBV5-4	NA	TRBJ1-2	TGTGCCAGCAGCTCAGGGGGCGCGGTTGGCCATGGCTACACCTTC	CASSSGGAVGHGYTF
NA	TRBV11-3	few	TRBJ2-7	TGTGCCAGCAGTCCTAATGGGGCCTCCTACGAGCAGTACTTC	CASSPNGASYEQYF
TRBD1	TRBV5-1	NA	TRBJ2-1	TGCGCCAGCAGCTTGGCTGCGACAGGGGTCGTGGATGAGCAGTTCTTC	CASSLAATGVVDEQFF
NA	TRBV4-3	NA	TRBJ1-4	TGCGCCAGCAGCCAAGATTGGGGGCTTAATGAAAAACTGTTTTTT	CASSQDWGLNEKLFF
TRBD1	TRBV5-1	NA	TRBJ1-6	TGCGCCAGCAGCTTGGCGGGTCTTGGGGACAGATCTTCACCCCTCCACTTT	CASSLAGLGDRSSPLHF
NA	TRBV7-9	NA	TRBJ2-7	TGTGCCAGCAGCTTACAGGGAAACTCCCGCTACGAGCAGTACTTC	CASSLQGNSRYEQYF
TRBD1	TRBV7-9	NA	TRBJ2-3	TGTGCCAGCAGCTTCCCGGGACAGGGGATTGGAGATACGCAGTATTTT	CASSFPGQGIGDTQYF
NA	TRBV9	NA	TRBJ2-5	TGTGCCAGCAGCGGATACCGGGACACCCAAGAGACCCAGTACTTC	CASSGYRDTQETQYF
TRBD2	TRBV5-1	NA	TRBJ2-7	TGCGCCAGCAGCTCCCTGACTAGCGGGAGAGACGAGCAGTACTTC	CASSSLTSGRDEQYF
NA	TRBV11-3	NA	TRBJ2-5	TGTGCCAGCAGCTTTTCCGGACACAAAGAGACCCAGTACTTC	CASSFSGHKETQYF
TRBD1	TRBV29-1	once	TRBJ2-1	TGCAGCGTTGAAGATCCGGACAGGGGGCATGATGAGCAGTTCTTC	CSVEDPDRGHDEQFF
TRBD2	TRBV4-1	NA	TRBJ2-7	TGCGCCAGCGGGGGAGGGAACGAGCAGTACTTC	CASGGGNEQYF
TRBD1	TRBV7-8	NA	TRBJ1-5	TGTGCCAGCAGCTTGCCGGGACAGACGCAGCCCCAGCATTTT	CASSLPGQTQPQHF
TRBD2	TRBV7-2	NA	TRBJ2-3	TGTGCCAGCAGCATCGACCGTAGCGGGAGAGTAGCAGATACGCAGTATTTT	CASSIDRSGRVADTQYF
TRBD1	TRBV9	NA	TRBJ2-7	TGTGCCAGCAGCGTAGCAGGGGGACCTACATACGAGCAGTACTTC	CASSVAGGPTYEQYF
NA	TRBV14	NA	TRBJ2-7	TGTGCCAGCAGCCCGGACCGGGAAAAACAGTACTTC	CASSPDREKQYF
TRBD1	TRBV12-3/TRBV12-4	NA	TRBJ1-2	TGTGCCAGCAAACGACAGGGGGACTATGGCTACACCTTC	CASKRQGDYGYTF
TRBD1	TRBV18	NA	TRBJ2-7	TGTGCCAGCACACCGGACAGGGGAGAGCAGTACTTC	CASTPDRGEQYF
NA	TRBV29-1	NA	TRBJ1-2	TGCAGCGTTGAGTCGTTAAACTATGGCTACACCTTC	CSVESLNYGYTF
NA	TRBV7-9	once	TRBJ2-5	TGTGCCAGCAGCCAAATCGGAGAGACCCAGTACTTC	CASSQIGETQYF
TRBD1	TRBV7-2	NA	TRBJ1-2	TGTGCCAGCGGGACGACAGGGCCCCCTGGCTACACCTTC	CASGTTGPPGYTF
NA	TRBV30	NA	TRBJ2-2	TGTGCCTGGAGTTTAGGGGGGGCGAACACCGGGGAGCTGTTTTTT	CAWSLGGANTGELFF
TRBD1	TRBV5-1	NA	TRBJ1-2	TGCGCCAGCAGCTACGGACAGGAGGGTAACTATGGCTACACCTTC	CASSYGQEGNYGYTF
NA	TRBV5-4	NA	TRBJ1-6	TGTGCCAGCAGCTTAACAGGGAGTTCACCCCTCCACTTT	CASSLTGSSPLHF
TRBD1	TRBV27	NA	TRBJ2-1	TGTGCCAGCAGTCTTGACAGGGGTGAGCAGTTCTTC	CASSLDRGEQFF
TRBD1	TRBV12-3/TRBV12-4	NA	TRBJ1-2	TGTGCCAGCAGTCCGGGGACAGATGGCTACACCTTC	CASSPGTDGYTF
NA	TRBV2	few	TRBJ1-4	TGTGCCAGCAGTGATCGGCAGGGAACTAATGAAAAACTGTTTTTT	CASSDRQGTNEKLFF
TRBD1	TRBV13	NA	TRBJ1-1	TGTGCCAGCAGCTTAGCCGGGACAGGAGCTAACACTGAAGCTTTCTTT	CASSLAGTGANTEAFF
NA	TRBV3-1/TRBV3-2	NA	TRBJ2-7	TGTGCCAGCAGCCCCAAGGGGGCGGGGCTCTACGAGCAGTACTTC	CASSPKGAGLYEQYF
NA	TRBV5-5	NA	TRBJ1-3	TGTGCCAGCAGCCCCCTGGCAGAAACCTCTGGAAACACCATATATTTT	CASSPLAETSGNTIYF
TRBD1	TRBV11-2	NA	TRBJ1-5	TGTGCCAGCAGCGAAAAGGGACAGCCACTGGGAAATCAGCCCCAGCATTTT	CASSEKGQPLGNQPQHF
TRBD1	TRBV11-2	NA	TRBJ2-7	TGTGCCAGCAGCTTAGATTCAGGGGGCTACTACGAGCAGTACTTC	CASSLDSGGYYEQYF
NA	TRBV11-3	NA	TRBJ2-7	TGTGCCAGCAGCTTAGAACTCCTCCGCCAGGGCGAGCAGTACTTC	CASSLELLRQGEQYF
NA	TRBV3-1/TRBV3-2	NA	TRBJ2-5	TGTGCCAGCAGCCAACAGGGGAAGACCCAGTACTTC	CASSQQGKTQYF
NA	TRBV4-2	NA	TRBJ1-5	TGTGCCAGCAGCCAAGAGAAGTGGCTGGGCGGACAGACGAATCAGCCCCAGCATTTT	CASSQEKWLGGQTNQPQHF
NA	TRBV6-2/TRBV6-3	NA	TRBJ2-1	TGTGCCAGCAGTTACTTAGGGGTCGATGAGCAGTTCTTC	CASSYLGVDEQFF
TRBD2	TRBV9	NA	TRBJ2-2	TGTGCCAGCAGCGTAGTTAGCGGGGGGTCCACCGGGGAGCTGTTTTTT	CASSVVSGGSTGELFF
TRBD2	TRBV10-3	NA	TRBJ2-3	TGTGCCACCCGGAAGGGGTCCACTAGCGGCACAGATACGCAGTATTTT	CATRKGSTSGTDTQYF
NA	TRBV4-3	once	TRBJ1-3	TGCGCCAGCAGCCAAGCAGCAGGGCCAAGCTCTGGAAACACCATATATTTT	CASSQAAGPSSGNTIYF
TRBD1	TRBV19	NA	TRBJ2-7	TGTGCCAGTAGTATGGGGACAGGGGGGAATTACGAGCAGTACTTC	CASSMGTGGNYEQYF
NA	TRBV27	few	TRBJ2-7	TGTGCCAGCAGGTTTTCCCCAACCGGGGGTTACGAGCAGTACTTC	CASRFSPTGGYEQYF
TRBD1	TRBV30	NA	TRBJ1-1	TGTGCCTGGAGTGTCGCAAGGACAGGGTCTAAGGACACTGAAGCTTTCTTT	CAWSVARTGSKDTEAFF
NA	TRBV6-2/TRBV6-3	few	TRBJ1-2	TGTGCCAGCAGTTACTTCGGGAGCTATGGCTACACCTTC	CASSYFGSYGYTF
NA	TRBV6-2/TRBV6-3	NA	TRBJ1-1	TGTGCCAGCAGTCGGACTGACTTGAACACTGAAGCTTTCTTT	CASSRTDLNTEAFF
NA	TRBV7-2	NA	TRBJ2-5	TGTGCCAGCAGCTTAACCCTTGCTCTTAGGCGGGAGACCCAGTACTTC	CASSLTLALRRETQYF
NA	TRBV19	once	TRBJ1-1	TGTGCCAGTAGTATCTCGAACACTGAAGCTTTCTTT	CASSISNTEAFF
NA	TRBV10-1	NA	TRBJ1-2	TGCGCCAGCAGTACGGGGGATGGCTACACCTTC	CASSTGDGYTF